A selection of T cell receptor beta chains follows, all from one sample in a study of blood T cell repertoires in COVID-19. Method: immunoSEQ multiplex PCR; TCRdb's copy keeps in-frame clones and lacks some. The data contain roughly 430,000 clones, nearly 90% of them seen just once; the ten biggest clones take up 1.4%. The specimen sequenced was PBMCs or T cells enriched from blood (not recorded which). The receptors here all came from a woman under 30 who had been exposed to COVID-19. The CDR3 runs from the conserved cysteine through the conserved F or W. Fields, in order: D gene, J gene, V gene, clone size, CDR3 protein, CDR3 DNA. The D gene is left open where the match is weak. Clone size is shown for a subset of rows, as once, few, many or a class of expanded clone.

D: TRBD2
J: TRBJ2-5
V: TRBV7-2
size: once
CDR3: CASNLGGTKETQYF
DNA: TGTGCCAGCAACCTCGGGGGGACCAAAGAGACCCAGTACTTC

D: .
J: TRBJ1-3
V: TRBV4-3
size: .
CDR3: CASSQDPGSGNTIYF
DNA: TGCGCCAGCAGCCAAGATCCAGGCTCTGGAAACACCATATATTTT

D: TRBD1
J: TRBJ2-7
V: TRBV7-2
size: .
CDR3: CASSPDRVKTYEQYF
DNA: TGTGCCAGCAGTCCCGACAGGGTGAAGACCTACGAGCAGTACTTC

D: TRBD2
J: TRBJ2-1
V: TRBV19
size: .
CDR3: CASTRTGGIIVDEQFF
DNA: TGTGCCAGTACTAGAACGGGGGGGATTATTGTCGATGAGCAGTTCTTC

D: .
J: TRBJ2-3
V: TRBV7-3
size: .
CDR3: CASSLGTRDTDTQYF
DNA: TGTGCCAGCAGCTTGGGGACAAGGGACACAGATACGCAGTATTTT

D: .
J: TRBJ2-3
V: TRBV5-1
size: .
CDR3: CASSFPESTDTQYF
DNA: TGCGCCAGCAGCTTTCCAGAAAGCACAGATACGCAGTATTTT

D: TRBD2
J: TRBJ2-1
V: TRBV7-2
size: .
CDR3: CASSLTSGFYSNEQFF
DNA: TGTGCCAGCAGCTTAACTAGCGGGTTTTACTCCAATGAGCAGTTCTTC

D: .
J: TRBJ2-7
V: TRBV14
size: .
CDR3: CASSQIAVGEQYF
DNA: TGTGCCAGCAGCCAAATCGCGGTCGGTGAGCAGTACTTC

D: .
J: TRBJ1-6
V: TRBV20-1
size: few
CDR3: CSASGGGAGTYNSPLHF
DNA: TGCAGTGCTAGTGGAGGGGGGGCAGGAACCTATAATTCACCCCTCCACTTT

D: .
J: TRBJ2-7
V: TRBV9
size: .
CDR3: CASSSGAYEQYF
DNA: TGTGCCAGCAGTTCGGGGGCCTACGAGCAGTACTTC

D: .
J: TRBJ1-6
V: TRBV4-2
size: many
CDR3: CASSHDSDNSPLHF
DNA: TGTGCCAGCAGCCATGATTCGGATAATTCACCCCTCCACTTT

D: TRBD2
J: TRBJ2-3
V: TRBV2
size: .
CDR3: CASETSGITDTQYF
DNA: TGTGCCAGCGAGACTAGCGGGATCACAGATACGCAGTATTTT

D: TRBD1
J: TRBJ1-1
V: TRBV27
size: .
CDR3: CASIRGRDRGSAEAFF
DNA: TGTGCCAGCATTCGCGGAAGAGACAGGGGGTCCGCTGAAGCTTTCTTT

D: TRBD2
J: TRBJ2-1
V: TRBV7-8
size: .
CDR3: CASSSTSGRVYEQFF
DNA: TGTGCCAGCAGCTCGACTAGCGGGAGGGTCTATGAGCAGTTCTTC

D: .
J: TRBJ2-7
V: TRBV12-3/TRBV12-4
size: .
CDR3: CATGEGYEQYF
DNA: TGTGCCACAGGGGAGGGGTACGAGCAGTACTTC

D: .
J: TRBJ1-6
V: TRBV6-5
size: .
CDR3: CASSPSGSYNSPLHF
DNA: TGTGCCAGCAGCCCCTCCGGGTCCTATAATTCACCCCTCCACTTT

D: TRBD2
J: TRBJ2-7
V: TRBV5-5
size: .
CDR3: CASSLVRGRAVYEQYF
DNA: TGTGCCAGCAGCTTGGTTCGTGGGAGGGCCGTCTACGAGCAGTACTTC

D: TRBD2
J: TRBJ2-2
V: TRBV7-9
size: .
CDR3: CASSLGEGWNTGELFF
DNA: TGTGCCAGCAGCTTAGGGGAGGGATGGAACACCGGGGAGCTGTTTTTT

D: TRBD1
J: TRBJ1-3
V: TRBV25-1
size: .
CDR3: CASSGQGAGNTIYF
DNA: TGTGCCAGTAGCGGACAGGGGGCTGGAAACACCATATATTTT

D: TRBD2
J: TRBJ2-3
V: TRBV2
size: .
CDR3: CASSGSRGRSTDTQYF
DNA: TGTGCCAGCAGTGGATCACGCGGGAGGAGCACAGATACGCAGTATTTT

D: .
J: TRBJ1-5
V: TRBV19
size: .
CDR3: CASSTTGTMSNQPQHF
DNA: TGTGCCAGTAGTACAACCGGGACAATGAGCAATCAGCCCCAGCATTTT

D: .
J: TRBJ2-2
V: TRBV5-1
size: .
CDR3: CASSSVSKNTGELFF
DNA: TGCGCCAGCAGCTCGGTGTCCAAGAACACCGGGGAGCTGTTTTTT

D: .
J: TRBJ1-3
V: TRBV5-1
size: .
CDR3: CASSLVDSGNTIYF
DNA: TGCGCCAGCAGCTTGGTAGACTCTGGAAACACCATATATTTT

D: TRBD1
J: TRBJ1-2
V: TRBV20-1
size: .
CDR3: CSASLGASRGFGYTF
DNA: TGCAGTGCTAGTTTAGGAGCGAGCAGGGGGTTTGGCTACACCTTC

D: TRBD2
J: TRBJ2-3
V: TRBV3-1/TRBV3-2
size: few
CDR3: CASSPTPLTSGHTQYF
DNA: TGTGCCAGCAGCCCCACCCCCTTGACTAGCGGTCATACGCAGTATTTT

D: TRBD1
J: TRBJ2-7
V: TRBV30
size: .
CDR3: CAWSVRTGLFHEQYF
DNA: TGTGCCTGGAGTGTCCGGACAGGGCTTTTCCACGAGCAGTACTTC

D: .
J: TRBJ2-1
V: TRBV29-1
size: once
CDR3: CSDRVGEQFF
DNA: TGCAGCGACAGGGTTGGTGAGCAGTTCTTC

D: TRBD1
J: TRBJ1-3
V: TRBV15
size: .
CDR3: CATSRARTGGNTIYF
DNA: TGTGCCACCAGCAGAGCCCGGACAGGAGGAAACACCATATATTTT

D: .
J: TRBJ1-2
V: TRBV3-1/TRBV3-2
size: .
CDR3: CASSQSSGGYTF
DNA: TGTGCCAGCAGCCAGAGTTCAGGGGGCTACACCTTC